This TCR beta chain is from a study of human versus mouse CDR3 diversity and MHC coevolution. Profiling relied on immunoSEQ multiplex PCR, and the TCRdb table lists in-frame clones only, not all of them. The profile shows tens of thousands of clones, 85% to 95% of them singletons. Losses at the gene ends were 0 bases for V and 1 base for J; bases not matched to a gene: 0. Germline-derived CDR1 and CDR2 are SGHRS and YFSETQ. The CDR3 sequence is 15 residues long. The chain uses TRBV5-1 and TRBJ1-5; 8 bases fit TRBD1. The sequencing sample was made of naive CD4+ T cells from blood. Subset of the sample: CD45RO-negative CD62L-positive naive CD4 T cells. The clonotype comes from a person aged 30 to 69 in good health. In DNA form, the CDR3 reads TGCGCCAGCAGCTTGGGGACAGGGAGCAATCAGCCCCAGCATTTT. Translation: CASSLGTGSNQPQHF.